What follows are 2 T cell receptor beta chains derived from one specimen sequenced in a study of cytomegalovirus exposure and HLA in healthy donors. Data came from immunoSEQ multiplex PCR; TCRdb stores just in-frame clones and leaves some out. The sample has around 160,000 clones; around 81% are singletons. Sequenced input: PBMCs. These receptors came from a man aged 25 to 45 in good health and CMV-seropositive.

The V call is TRBV7-2, the J call TRBJ2-7, with a tentative D call TRBD1 (6 bases). Germline-derived CDR1 and CDR2 are SGHTA and FQGNSA. The CDR3 runs to 15 residues. V lost 0 bases and J lost 0, with 9 bases in between. CDR3 DNA: TGTGCCAGCAGCTTAGCGCCACAGGGCTCCTACGAGCAGTACTTC. Protein: CASSLAPQGSYEQYF. The entire variable domain, with the rest obtained from reference TRBV7-2 and TRBJ2-7, is as follows: GAGVSQSPSNKVTEKGKDVELRCDPISGHTALYWYRQSLGQGLEFLIYFQGNSAPDKSGLPSDRFSAERTGGSVSTLTIQRTQQEDSAVYLCASSLAPQGSYEQYFGPGTRLTVT.

The chain carries TRBV7-2 and TRBJ2-2; D call uncertain. Germline assignment: CDR1 SGHTA and CDR2 FQGNSA. The germline V and J ends were trimmed by 3 bases and 6 bases, with 8 bases remaining between them. The CDR3 has 13 residues. This CDR3 is CASSFGLAGELFF. Written as DNA, the CDR3 is TGTGCCAGCAGCTTCGGGTTGGCCGGGGAGCTGTTTTTT.